This TCR beta chain was identified during a study of cytomegalovirus exposure and HLA in healthy donors. Findings and caveats of the study: Later on, analysis showed that most CMV-associated TCR beta chains appeared to be HLA-restricted. Per a later analysis, 15,000 to 20,000 TCR beta sequences showed association with HLA alleles at 0.05 false discovery rate. Investigators reported 150 to 200 TCR beta chains as tied to cytomegalovirus.

The donors (healthy individuals) were bone marrow donors. The CDR3 has 10 residues. The ends lost 6 bases at V and 11 bases at J; junction bases unmatched: 1. CDR1 is SNHLY and CDR2 is FYNNEI in the germline V gene. PCR primers comprised 60 Vbeta and 13 Jbeta primers. Clones were sequenced by immunoSEQ multiplex PCR, and TCRdb holds only the in-frame ones, with some missing. The sample yields roughly 100,000 clones, 70% to 75% seen once. A remark on this clone: The antigen is not known.

The sample comprised PBMCs. The chain carries TRBV2 and TRBJ2-1, with TRBD2 identical over 7 bases. The clonotype was recovered from a middle-aged man in good health and CMV-seronegative. Here the CDR3 reads CASRLAQQFF. The CDR3, as DNA: TGTGCCAGCAGACTAGCGCAGCAGTTCTTC.